This T cell receptor (beta chain) was retrieved from a study of blood T cell repertoires in COVID-19. Libraries were prepared by immunoSEQ multiplex PCR; TCRdb keeps only in-frame clonotypes and omits some of them. The table lists more than 100,000 clones, roughly 87% of them singletons. V was pared by 4 bases and J by 9 bases, with 5 bases of the junction left unmatched. The germline CDR1 and CDR2 sequences are MRHNA and SNTAGT. The CDR3 loop spans 14 amino acids. The rearrangement uses TRBV6-4 and TRBJ2-1, with 11 nucleotides matching TRBD2. The TCR sequence derives from a human donor in a cohort sampled during active COVID-19. Sequencing input: peripheral blood. DNA for the CDR3: TGTGCCAGCAGTGTACTAGCGGGGGCAGGTGAGCAGTTCTTC. It encodes CASSVLAGAGEQFF.